Detailed here is one T cell receptor (beta chain). As yet, its antigen is unknown. The data are from a study of identical twins. Study findings and constraints: It was cross-sectional statistical analysis, not following the same donors, that the conclusions relied on. Zero-insertion analyses could be partly confounded by invariant MAIT and iNKT cells. Alpha sequences out of frame and shared by twins had excess low generation probability.

TCRdb analysed the 5' RACE reads with MiXCR anew, one entry per CDR3 protein. Here the sample spans 1.5 million or so distinct CDR3 sequences, more than 30% being singletons. The CDR3 length is 13 residues. The V end lost 6 bases, the J end lost 8 bases, and 14 bases lay between the germline ends. Healthy Caucasians alone served as donors. Material for sequencing was cord blood. This sequence was found in a newborn girl in good health. This sequence joins TRBV12-3 or TRBV12-4 and TRBJ2-1, with D possibly matching TRBD1 (6 bases). In DNA form, the CDR3 reads TGTGCCAGCAGCCTAGACAGGCGGGATGAGCAGTTCTTC. This sequence encodes CASSLDRRDEQFF.